This passage covers 21 T cell receptor beta chains from one sample sequenced in a study of identical twins. Via MiXCR, TCRdb re-called the 5' RACE reads, giving one row per CDR3 protein. Here the sample spans 420,000 or so distinct CDR3 sequences, about 18% being singletons. Source material: naive T cells sorted from blood. These receptors came from a man aged 50 to 60 in good health.

This clonotype showed up many times. The V call is TRBV29-1, the J call TRBJ2-1, with a weak D call TRBD1 (5 bases). Germline CDR1 SQVTM, CDR2 ANQGSEA. The CDR3 is made up of 14 amino acids. The V end was cut by 3 bases, the J end by 6 bases, with 15 bases between. DNA for the CDR3: TGCAGCGTTGAGTCGGACAAAAGGGGCAATGAGCAGTTCTTC. Its translation is CSVESDKRGNEQFF.

As concerns this clonotype: One base away lies a much larger clone, so this may be a sequencing read error. CDR3 protein: CASSRTGGDTGTQYF. CDR3 nucleotides: TGTGCCAGCAGTCGGACAGGGGGCGATACAGGTACGCAGTATTTT. V and J are TRBV12-3 or TRBV12-4 and TRBJ2-3; 11 nucleotides match TRBD1. The CDR3 is made up of 15 amino acids.

V and J are TRBV10-3 and TRBJ2-1; 8 bases map to TRBD2. The germline V gene has CDR1 ENHRY and CDR2 SYGVKD. The CDR3 consists of 17 residues. V lost 8 bases, J lost 2 bases, and 14 bases stayed unmatched. The CDR3 here is CAIGGLVAGKAYNEQFF. CDR3 bases: TGTGCCATCGGGGGTTTGGTAGCGGGGAAGGCCTACAATGAGCAGTTCTTC.

The chain uses TRBV7-2 and TRBJ1-2; D possibly corresponds to TRBD1 (5 bases). Trimming took 6 bases from V and 0 from J, leaving 17 bases between them. The CDR3 is made up of 16 amino acids. The germline V gene encodes CDR1 SGHTA and CDR2 FQGNSA. The CDR3 nucleotides read TGTGCCAGCAGTCATGAGGCAGGGAGGCCTAACTATGGCTACACCTTC. It encodes CASSHEAGRPNYGYTF.

As concerns this clonotype: A much larger clone differs by one base, so this may be a read error. This CDR3 fails to terminate in the conserved phenylalanine or tryptophan, so it likely reflects a read error. The genes are TRBV4-2 and TRBJ2-3; 7 bases match TRBD1. The CDR3 is 16 amino acids. Germline V lookup: CDR1 LGHNA, CDR2 YNFKEQ. The V segment lost 4 bases and the J segment 1 base; nucleotides outside the gene matches: 8. The CDR3 here is CASSLEAGGRTDTQYS. The CDR3 DNA reads TGTGCCAGCAGCCTTGAAGCAGGGGGACGCACAGATACGCAGTATTCT.

The J gene is TRBJ2-1, the V gene TRBV25-1, with 9 nucleotides matching TRBD1. The germline CDR1 and CDR2 sequences are MGHDK and SYGVNS. This CDR3 region has 15 residues. V shed 3 bases and J 9 bases; nucleotides not matched to a gene: 9. The CDR3 DNA follows: TGTGCCAGCAGTGATCCGGGACAGGGACGGAGTGAGCAGTTCTTC. Translating it yields CASSDPGQGRSEQFF.

The sample holds many counts of this clonotype. The J gene is TRBJ2-1, the V gene TRBV6-2 or TRBV6-3; no firm D call. The CDR3 runs 11 residues. Germline loops: CDR1 MNHEY, CDR2 SVGEGT. V was clipped by 8 bases and J by 6 bases, with 8 bases between them. Here the CDR3 reads CASRSPNEQFF. CDR3 bases: TGTGCCAGCCGCTCTCCCAATGAGCAGTTCTTC.

This clonotype was detected many times. The rearrangement links TRBV29-1 to TRBJ2-5; D is unresolved. The CDR3 is 9 amino acids. Trimming stripped 4 bases from V and 5 bases from J, with 2 bases between. Germline values: CDR1 SQVTM, CDR2 ANQGSEA. As DNA, the CDR3 is TGCAGCGTTGGCGAGACCCAGTACTTC. It specifies CSVGETQYF.

In the case of this clonotype: Relative to the germline gene, one junction end is altered; a read error may explain this. The chain is built from TRBV12-3 or TRBV12-4 and TRBJ2-5; D may be TRBD1 (5 bases). CDR3 size: 14 residues. The CDR3 sequence: CASGLAGNQETQYF. The CDR3 coding sequence is TGTGCCAGCGGTTTAGCAGGGAACCAAGAGACCCAGTACTTC.

The table lists this clonotype with many counts. V gene TRBV12-3 or TRBV12-4 combines with J gene TRBJ2-1; unclear D gene. The CDR3 totals 10 residues. V was shortened by 4 bases and J by 10 bases, with 5 bases between the two germline ends. The CDR3 DNA reads as TGTGCCAGCAGTTCCAGCGAGCAGTTCTTC. Amino acids: CASSSSEQFF.

The CDR3 nucleotides are TGTGCCAGCAGAGGACAGGGCGGTGGAAACACCATATATTTT. Translation gives CASRGQGGGNTIYF. The chain employs TRBV2 and TRBJ1-3; 8 bases match TRBD1. This CDR3 is built from 14 residues. V trimming: 6 bases; J trimming: 3 bases; junction bases outside the gene matches: 4. The V gene's germline CDR1 is SNHLY and CDR2 FYNNEI.

This clonotype was counted between two and nine times. The rearrangement links TRBV20-1 to TRBJ2-1; 8 bases are a match to TRBD2. V lost 2 bases, J lost 9 bases, and 12 bases stayed unmatched. The germline CDR1 and CDR2 sequences are DFQATT and SNEGSKA (reference sequence). This CDR3 region has 15 residues. The DNA for the CDR3 is TGCAGTGCTAGATACCGGCGGGGGGAATCTCGTGAGCAGTTCTTC. The encoded protein is CSARYRRGESREQFF.

This clonotype appeared a few times. The V call is TRBV20-1, the J call TRBJ1-1; the match to TRBD1 covers 7 bases. The trim removed 5 bases at V and 2 bases at J, leaving 5 bases unmatched. This CDR3 is built from 13 residues. Germline V lookup: CDR1 DFQATT, CDR2 SNEGSKA (reference sequence). In DNA form, the CDR3 reads TGCAGTGCTCACAGGGGCCTAAACACTGAAGCTTTCTTT. This translates into CSAHRGLNTEAFF.

This chain joins TRBV5-1 and TRBJ1-4, with TRBD1 matching 9 bases. This CDR3 comprises 15 residues. Germline lookup yields CDR1 SGHRS and CDR2 YFSETQ. Trimming took 4 bases from V and 12 from J; bases not matched to a gene: 13. The CDR3 spells CASSPTGTGPSQLFF. The CDR3 region has the DNA TGCGCCAGCAGCCCGACGGGGACAGGGCCCTCGCAACTGTTTTTT. Variable domain in full (rest from reference TRBV5-1 and TRBJ1-4): KAGVTQTPRYLIKTRGQQVTLSCSPISGHRSVSWYQQTPGQGLQFLFEYFSETQRNKGNFPGRFSGRQFSNSRSEMNVSTLELGDSALYLCASSPTGTGPSQLFFGSGTQLSVL.

Turning to this clonotype: Relative to the germline gene, one junction end is altered; a read error may explain this. The chain employs TRBV28 and TRBJ2-7; 7 bases fit TRBD1. Germline loops: CDR1 MDHEN, CDR2 SYDVKM. The CDR3 extends over 16 amino acids. The chain's CDR3 is CASGFLLVTGFYEQYF. As DNA, the CDR3 is TGTGCCAGCGGTTTTCTCTTAGTGACAGGGTTCTACGAGCAGTACTTC.

The sample holds many counts of this clonotype. The rearrangement joins TRBV5-1 to TRBJ1-1; 7 bases line up with TRBD1. Germline V gives CDR1 SGHRS, CDR2 YFSETQ. V lost 5 bases to trimming and J lost 0 bases; unmatched junction nucleotides: 4. The CDR3 loop spans 14 amino acids. CDR3 in amino acids: CASRTGEMNTEAFF. The CDR3 bases are TGCGCCAGCAGAACAGGGGAAATGAACACTGAAGCTTTCTTT. Together with reference TRBV5-1 and TRBJ1-1, the CDR3 gives the full variable domain: KAGVTQTPRYLIKTRGQQVTLSCSPISGHRSVSWYQQTPGQGLQFLFEYFSETQRNKGNFPGRFSGRQFSNSRSEMNVSTLELGDSALYLCASRTGEMNTEAFFGQGTRLTVV.

This clonotype has a count of ten or more. The J gene is TRBJ1-4, the V gene TRBV7-2, with D unresolved. The CDR3 is 14 residues long. The V end was cut by 6 bases, the J end by 4 bases, with 12 bases between. Germline CDR1 is SGHTA and CDR2 is FQGNSA. The CDR3 DNA is TGTGCCAGCAGTGGTGGGCAGTTTAATGAAAAACTGTTTTTT. This sequence encodes CASSGGQFNEKLFF. Based on the CDR3 plus reference TRBV7-2 and TRBJ1-4, the full variable domain is GAGVSQSPSNKVTEKGKDVELRCDPISGHTALYWYRQSLGQGLEFLIYFQGNSAPDKSGLPSDRFSAERTGGSVSTLTIQRTQQEDSAVYLCASSGGQFNEKLFFGSGTQLSVL.

There are a few counts of this clonotype. The chain has TRBV18 and TRBJ2-5; D remains unclear. Trimming removed 2 bases at V and 1 base at J, with 5 bases between. Germline values: CDR1 KGHSH, CDR2 LQKENI. CDR3 length: 13 amino acids. Written as DNA, the CDR3 is TGTGCCAGCTCACCAGGGTTCCAAGAGACCCAGTACTTC. Translation gives CASSPGFQETQYF.

This clonotype was picked up a small number of times. The V call is TRBV18, the J call TRBJ1-1; no clear D gene. This CDR3 region has 13 residues. In germline, CDR1 is KGHSH, CDR2 LQKENI. The V end was cut by 3 bases, the J end by 12 bases, with 17 bases between. Here the CDR3 DNA reads TGTGCCAGCTCACCTCACCTGGATTCAGAACCTTTCTTT. Its translation is CASSPHLDSEPFF.

This clonotype was seen many times. The chain employs TRBV4-3 and TRBJ2-5; a weak D match, TRBD1 (5 bases). Trimming shortened V by 3 bases and J by 5 bases, and 13 bases separated the two germline ends. The CDR3 is made up of 14 amino acids. The germline V gene has CDR1 LGHNA and CDR2 YSLEER. The CDR3 loop reads CASSHGRTYETQYF. CDR3 DNA sequence: TGCGCCAGCAGCCACGGGCGGACATACGAGACCCAGTACTTC.

CDR3 residues: CASSTGTVGYEQYF. The CDR3 DNA sequence: TGCGCCAGCAGCACCGGGACTGTAGGATACGAGCAGTACTTC. The chain combines TRBV5-1 with TRBJ2-7; possibly TRBD2 for D (6 bases). The germline V and J ends were trimmed by 4 bases and 4 bases, with 15 bases remaining between them. The CDR3 spans 14 residues. The germline gives CDR1 SGHRS, CDR2 YFSETQ.